A single sample is the source of the 20 T cell receptor beta chains below, sequenced in a study of T-cell reconstitution after alpha-beta-depleted transplantation in children. Unique molecular identifiers were used in preparing the TCRbeta library. TCRdb re-called the PCR reads with MiXCR, one entry per CDR3 protein. The data hold 450,000 to 550,000 distinct CDR3 sequences, with 10% to 12% observed a single time. Here the sequenced sample was PBMCs, mostly from graft donor cells, taken 180 days after TCRalphabeta/CD19-depleted stem cell transplant. These receptors came from a female patient aged 2-15 years who had a stem cell transplant for aplastic anemia, so the T cells may come from the graft donor.

This clonotype was observed a few times. The gene calls are TRBV6-5 and TRBJ1-2; 8 bases line up with TRBD1. Germline trimming cut 2 bases from V and 7 bases from J; bases unmatched to any gene: 3. The CDR3 runs 13 residues. Germline lookup yields CDR1 MNHEY and CDR2 SVGAGI. The CDR3 coding sequence is TGTGCCAGCAGTTACCAGGGGGCTTTTGGCTACACCTTC. Protein: CASSYQGAFGYTF.

This clonotype was seen a few times. The chain employs TRBV11-2 and TRBJ2-5; 10 positions match TRBD2. The CDR3 is 18 amino acids. J was trimmed by 5 bases and V by 3 bases; bases with no gene match: 15. Germline lookup yields CDR1 SGHAT and CDR2 FQNNGV. Here the CDR3 reads CASSFVGSSGSLMETQYF. The DNA for the CDR3 is TGTGCCAGCAGCTTCGTTGGGTCTAGCGGGAGTCTTATGGAGACCCAGTACTTC.

This chain connects TRBV20-1 to TRBJ2-3; the match to TRBD2 covers 8 bases. J gave up 4 bases and V 6 bases, and 3 bases lay outside the gene matches. Germline values: CDR1 DFQATT, CDR2 SNEGSKA (reference sequence). The CDR3 is 12 residues long. The CDR3 spells CSAKTSADTQYF. The CDR3 bases are TGCAGTGCCAAGACTAGCGCAGATACGCAGTATTTT.

This clonotype was seen a handful of times. The J gene is TRBJ2-3, the V gene TRBV7-2; D assignment may be TRBD1 or TRBD2 (6 bases each). This CDR3 has 16 amino acids. Germline V gives CDR1 SGHTA, CDR2 FQGNSA. V gave up 5 bases and J gave up 3 bases, with 18 bases separating them. The DNA of the CDR3 is TGTGCCAGCAGCAATCCCCTCTGGGGGGCTACAGATACGCAGTATTTT. Amino acids: CASSNPLWGATDTQYF.

The chain carries TRBV7-9 and TRBJ2-5; D perhaps matches TRBD2 (6 bases). With 1 base removed from V and 5 bases from J, the gap between germline ends came to 14 bases. The CDR3 has 15 residues. CDR1 and CDR2 (germline): SEHNR, FQNEAQ (reference sequence). The CDR3 region has the DNA TGTGCCAGCAGCTTAGATGGATGGGGGAGGGAGACCCAGTACTTC. Protein product: CASSLDGWGRETQYF.

The rearrangement links TRBV5-1 to TRBJ2-1; no firm D call. V lost 0 bases, J lost 2 bases, and 6 bases lay in between. This CDR3 is built from 14 residues. In germline, CDR1 is SGHRS, CDR2 YFSETQ. In nucleotides, the CDR3 is TGCGCCAGCAGCTTGGCAACCGCCTACAATGAGCAGTTCTTC. Protein: CASSLATAYNEQFF.

Many counts were recorded for this clonotype. The V gene is TRBV29-1, the J gene TRBJ2-5; possibly TRBD2 for D (5 bases). Germline-derived CDR1 and CDR2 are SQVTM and ANQGSEA. V was trimmed by 8 bases and J by 5 bases, leaving 21 bases between them. The CDR3 has 14 residues. The CDR3 loop is CSLSTPAGMETQYF. The CDR3 DNA is TGCAGCCTATCGACCCCTGCCGGGATGGAGACCCAGTACTTC.

This clonotype was observed at least ten times. The chain is built from TRBV5-1 and TRBJ2-1; possible D gene TRBD2, 6 bases. Germline CDR1 and CDR2: SGHRS and YFSETQ. V lost 7 bases to trimming and J lost 7 bases, with 12 bases between them. CDR3 length: 12 amino acids. The CDR3 nucleotides are TGCGCCAGCCGCCGGGCGGGGAATGAGCAGTTCTTC. Its protein is CASRRAGNEQFF.

In this sample, this clonotype turned up a few times. The chain recombines TRBV15 with TRBJ2-2; no firm D call. V was cut by 3 bases and J by 0 bases, with 8 bases left in between. Germline V gives CDR1 LNHNV, CDR2 YYDKDF (reference sequence). The CDR3 has 15 residues. The CDR3 region is CATSRLGANTGELFF. CDR3 DNA: TGTGCCACCAGCAGGCTTGGGGCGAACACCGGGGAGCTGTTTTTT. The full variable domain, its missing parts supplied by reference TRBV15 and TRBJ2-2, is DAMVIQNPRYQVTQFGKPVTLSCSQTLNHNVMYWYQQKSSQAPKLLFHYYDKDFNNEADTPDNFQSRRPNTSFCFLDIRSPGLGDTAMYLCATSRLGANTGELFFGEGSRLTVL.

This clonotype was seen a handful of times. The chain is built from TRBV7-9 and TRBJ2-7, with 9 nucleotides matching TRBD1. Trimming cost V 5 bases and J 4 bases; bases outside gene matches: 12. Germline loops: CDR1 SEHNR, CDR2 FQNEAQ (reference sequence). This CDR3 has 16 residues. As DNA, the CDR3 is TGTGCCAGCAGCCAAAACCGGGACAGGGTCCAATACGAGCAGTACTTC. Encoded protein: CASSQNRDRVQYEQYF.

This clonotype was recorded a few times. This chain links TRBV11-2 with TRBJ1-2; D gene unclear. CDR1 SGHAT and CDR2 FQNNGV come from the germline V gene. The ends were cut back, 6 bases at V and 2 bases at J, with 13 bases in the middle. The CDR3 totals 14 residues. The CDR3 DNA reads TGTGCCAGCAGTCCTTTCCCACAGAACTATGGCTACACCTTC. Protein: CASSPFPQNYGYTF.

This clonotype came up a few times. The rearrangement uses TRBV5-1 and TRBJ2-1; 12 nucleotides match TRBD2. In germline, CDR1 is SGHRS, CDR2 YFSETQ. Losses at the gene ends were 1 base for V and 2 bases for J; bases not matched to a gene: 4. This CDR3 is 17 amino acids long. CDR3 DNA sequence: TGCGCCAGCAGCTTGTGGAGGACTAGCGGGACCTACAATGAGCAGTTCTTC. Residues: CASSLWRTSGTYNEQFF.

The CDR3 nucleotides read TGTGCCAGCAGCACGGACGGACAAGAGACCCAGTACTTC. Its protein product is CASSTDGQETQYF. The chain has TRBV6-2 or TRBV6-3 and TRBJ2-5; D is undetermined. Germline V gene data show CDR1 as MNHEY and CDR2 as SVGEGT. This CDR3 is built from 13 residues. V was cut by 6 bases and J by 2 bases, with 10 bases left in between.

In its sample, this clonotype was seen a few times. The chain has TRBV12-3 or TRBV12-4 and TRBJ1-1, with D perhaps matching TRBD1 (5 bases). This CDR3 contains 17 residues. The V and J ends lost 7 bases and 1 base respectively, with 22 bases between them. CDR3 coding DNA: TGTGCCAGCACCGCTGAAGGGGCCTGGAGAGGGAACACTGAAGCTTTCTTT. The encoded protein is CASTAEGAWRGNTEAFF.

This rearrangement joins TRBV28 to TRBJ2-7; no clear D gene. Trimming took off 0 bases at V and 2 bases at J, with 2 bases between the two ends. The CDR3 spans 12 residues. Germline V gene sequence: CDR1 MDHEN, CDR2 SYDVKM. DNA for the CDR3: TGTGCCAGCAGTTTATGGCCCTACGAGCAGTACTTC. Residues: CASSLWPYEQYF.

This clonotype was found a few times. The chain links TRBV10-3 to TRBJ2-7; a possible D gene is TRBD2 (6 bases). The length of the CDR3 is 17 residues. The germline V gene encodes CDR1 ENHRY and CDR2 SYGVKD. V lost 6 bases to trimming and J lost 2 bases, with 23 bases between them. DNA of the CDR3: TGTGCCATCAGCAGGAAAAGGACTAAAGGCTCGACCTACGAGCAGTACGTC. This gives the protein CAISRKRTKGSTYEQYV.

The chain has TRBV7-8 and TRBJ2-7; D might be TRBD1 (6 bases). CDR3 size: 14 residues. V was shortened by 5 bases and J by 3 bases, with 14 bases between the two germline ends. CDR1 is SGHVS and CDR2 is FQNEAQ in the germline V gene. As DNA, the CDR3 is TGTGCCAGCAGCATACAGGGACCAAACTACGAGCAGTACTTC. Translating it yields CASSIQGPNYEQYF.

This clonotype has just a few counts. The V gene is TRBV27, the J gene TRBJ1-2; 7 nucleotides line up with TRBD1. Germline trimming cut 2 bases from V and 6 bases from J; bases unmatched to any gene: 6. The length of the CDR3 is 14 residues. Germline V gives CDR1 MNHEY, CDR2 SMNVEV (reference sequence). In DNA, the CDR3 is TGTGCCAGCAGTTTAGGTTCGGGACAGCATGGCTACACCTTC. It yields the protein CASSLGSGQHGYTF.

The chain employs TRBV12-3 or TRBV12-4 and TRBJ1-1; 8 nucleotides align to TRBD1. The CDR3 covers 13 residues. After removal of 6 bases from V and 10 bases from J, the junction contained 10 bases not matched to a gene. CDR3 protein: CASSPGTGLGAFF. CDR3 DNA: TGTGCCAGCAGCCCAGGGACAGGCCTTGGAGCTTTCTTT.

The chain combines TRBV6-1 with TRBJ2-7; TRBD2 matches at 12 bases. The CDR3 covers 14 residues. Per germline, CDR1 MNHNS and CDR2 SASEGT. The junction had 5 bases not matched to a gene; V was cut back by 6 bases and J by 5 bases. The CDR3 DNA is TGTGCCAGCAGGGAGACTAGCGGGAGAAACGAGCAGTACTTC. Amino acid sequence: CASRETSGRNEQYF.